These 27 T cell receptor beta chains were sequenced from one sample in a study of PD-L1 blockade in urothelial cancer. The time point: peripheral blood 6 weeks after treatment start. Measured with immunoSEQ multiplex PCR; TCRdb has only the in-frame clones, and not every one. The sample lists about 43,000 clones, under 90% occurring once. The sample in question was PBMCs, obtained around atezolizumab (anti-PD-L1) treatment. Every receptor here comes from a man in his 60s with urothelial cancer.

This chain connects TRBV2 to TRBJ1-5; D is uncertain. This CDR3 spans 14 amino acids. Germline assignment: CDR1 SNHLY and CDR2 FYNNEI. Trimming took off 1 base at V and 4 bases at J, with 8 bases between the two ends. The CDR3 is CASSEDRQNQPQHF. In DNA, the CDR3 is TGTGCCAGCAGTGAAGACCGCCAGAATCAGCCCCAGCATTTT.

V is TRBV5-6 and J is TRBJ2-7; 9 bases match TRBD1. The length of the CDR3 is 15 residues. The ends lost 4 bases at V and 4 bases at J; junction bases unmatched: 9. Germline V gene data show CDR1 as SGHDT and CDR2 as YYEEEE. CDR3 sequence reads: CASSPRGQGMYEQYF. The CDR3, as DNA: TGTGCCAGCAGCCCCAGGGGACAGGGTATGTACGAGCAGTACTTC.

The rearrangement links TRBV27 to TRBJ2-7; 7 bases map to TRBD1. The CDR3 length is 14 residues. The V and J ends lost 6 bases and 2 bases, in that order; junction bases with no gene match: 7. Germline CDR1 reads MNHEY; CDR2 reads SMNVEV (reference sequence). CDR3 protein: CASRERQGAYEQYF. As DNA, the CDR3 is TGTGCCAGCAGGGAACGACAGGGAGCCTACGAGCAGTACTTC.

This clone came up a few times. This CDR3 is CASSQIQAPISGNTIYF. CDR3 coding DNA: TGTGCCAGCAGCCAGATACAGGCTCCGATCTCTGGAAACACCATATATTTT. This chain connects TRBV4-2 to TRBJ1-3; a possible D gene is TRBD1 (5 bases). Trimming removed 3 bases from V and 0 bases from J, with 15 bases in between. The CDR3 runs to 17 residues. Germline assignment: CDR1 LGHNA and CDR2 YNFKEQ.

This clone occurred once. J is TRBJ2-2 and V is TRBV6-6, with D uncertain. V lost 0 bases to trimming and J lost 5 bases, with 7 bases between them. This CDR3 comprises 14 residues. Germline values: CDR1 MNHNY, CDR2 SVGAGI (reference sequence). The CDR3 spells CASSYSPSTGELFF. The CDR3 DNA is TGTGCCAGCAGTTACTCACCGAGTACCGGGGAGCTGTTTTTT.

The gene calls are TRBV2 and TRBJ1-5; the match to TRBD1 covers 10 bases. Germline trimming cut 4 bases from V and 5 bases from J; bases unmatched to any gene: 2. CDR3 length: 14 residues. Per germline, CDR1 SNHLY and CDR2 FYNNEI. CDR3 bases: TGTGCCAGCAGTGGGACAGGGGGTTATCAGCCCCAGCATTTT. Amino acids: CASSGTGGYQPQHF.

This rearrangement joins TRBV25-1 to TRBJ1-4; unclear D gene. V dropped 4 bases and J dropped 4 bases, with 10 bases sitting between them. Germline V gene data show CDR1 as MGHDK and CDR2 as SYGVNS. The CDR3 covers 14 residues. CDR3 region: CASSARVDNEKLFF. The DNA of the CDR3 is TGTGCCAGCAGTGCCCGAGTCGATAATGAAAAACTGTTTTTT.

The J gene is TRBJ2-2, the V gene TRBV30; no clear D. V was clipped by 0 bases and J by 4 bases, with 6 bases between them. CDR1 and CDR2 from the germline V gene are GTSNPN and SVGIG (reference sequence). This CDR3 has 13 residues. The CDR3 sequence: CAWSVYSTGELFF. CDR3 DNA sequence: TGTGCCTGGAGTGTGTACAGCACCGGGGAGCTGTTTTTT.

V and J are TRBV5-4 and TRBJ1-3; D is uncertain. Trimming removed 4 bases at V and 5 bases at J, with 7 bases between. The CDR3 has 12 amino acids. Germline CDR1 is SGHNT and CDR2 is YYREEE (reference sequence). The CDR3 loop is CASSPDRNTIYF. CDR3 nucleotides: TGTGCCAGCAGCCCTGACAGAAACACCATATATTTT.

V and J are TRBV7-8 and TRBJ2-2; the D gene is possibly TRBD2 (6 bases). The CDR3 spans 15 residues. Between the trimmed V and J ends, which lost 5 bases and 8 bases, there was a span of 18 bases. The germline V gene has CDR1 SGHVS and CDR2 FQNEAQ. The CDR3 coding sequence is TGTGCCAGCAGCGGAGGGTTCGGTGAGGCGGGGGAGCTGTTTTTT. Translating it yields CASSGGFGEAGELFF.

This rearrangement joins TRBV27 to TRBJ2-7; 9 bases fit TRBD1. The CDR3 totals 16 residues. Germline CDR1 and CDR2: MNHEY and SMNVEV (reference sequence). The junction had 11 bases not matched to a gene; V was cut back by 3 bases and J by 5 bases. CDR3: CASSLTGTGHPDEQYF. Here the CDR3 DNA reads TGTGCCAGCAGTTTGACCGGGACAGGGCACCCCGACGAGCAGTACTTC.

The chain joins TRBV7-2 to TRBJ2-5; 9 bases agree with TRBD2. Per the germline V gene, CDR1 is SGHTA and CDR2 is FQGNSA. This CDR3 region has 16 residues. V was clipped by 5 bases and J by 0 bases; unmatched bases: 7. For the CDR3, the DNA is TGTGCCAGCAGCCTTAGCGGGAGTCGCCACCAAGAGACCCAGTACTTC. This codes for CASSLSGSRHQETQYF.

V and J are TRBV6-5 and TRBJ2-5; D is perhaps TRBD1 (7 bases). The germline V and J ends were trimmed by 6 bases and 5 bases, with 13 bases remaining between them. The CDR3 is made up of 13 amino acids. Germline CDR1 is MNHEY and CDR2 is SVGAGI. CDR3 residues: CASSPPGGETQYF. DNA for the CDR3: TGTGCCAGCAGCCCCCCAGGGGGGGAGACCCAGTACTTC.

CDR3 coding DNA: TGTGCCAGCAGTTATAAAGAGGGTCCCTACGAGCAGTACTTC. Translating gives CASSYKEGPYEQYF. The chain recombines TRBV6-5 with TRBJ2-7, with D maybe TRBD2 (5 bases). This CDR3 is built from 14 residues. V lost 3 bases and J lost 2, with 11 bases in between. Germline assignment: CDR1 MNHEY and CDR2 SVGAGI.

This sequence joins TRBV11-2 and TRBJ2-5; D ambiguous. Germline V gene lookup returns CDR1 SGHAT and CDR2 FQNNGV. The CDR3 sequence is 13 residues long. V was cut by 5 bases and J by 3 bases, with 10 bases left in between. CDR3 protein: CASSRLSEETQYF. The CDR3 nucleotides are TGTGCCAGCAGCCGACTGAGTGAAGAGACCCAGTACTTC.

As DNA, the CDR3 is TGCGCCAGCAGCGGTTACAGGGGGCCACCCGGACAACTGTTTTTT. Its translation is CASSGYRGPPGQLFF. V usage is TRBV4-1 and J usage is TRBJ1-4; 9 nucleotides agree with TRBD1. Germline-derived CDR1 and CDR2 are MGHRA and YSYEKL. The V and J ends lost 5 bases and 12 bases, in that order; junction bases with no gene match: 13. CDR3 length: 15 amino acids.

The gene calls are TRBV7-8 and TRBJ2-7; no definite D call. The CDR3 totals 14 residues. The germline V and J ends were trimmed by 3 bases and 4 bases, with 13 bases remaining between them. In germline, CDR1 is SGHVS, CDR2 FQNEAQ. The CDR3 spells CASSLAAPKYEQYF. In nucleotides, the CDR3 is TGTGCCAGCAGCTTGGCCGCCCCCAAATACGAGCAGTACTTC. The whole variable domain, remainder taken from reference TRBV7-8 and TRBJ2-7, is GAGVSQSPRYKVAKRGQDVALRCDPISGHVSLFWYQQALGQGPEFLTYFQNEAQLDKSGLPSDRFFAERPEGSVSTLKIQRTQQEDSAVYLCASSLAAPKYEQYFGPGTRLTVT.

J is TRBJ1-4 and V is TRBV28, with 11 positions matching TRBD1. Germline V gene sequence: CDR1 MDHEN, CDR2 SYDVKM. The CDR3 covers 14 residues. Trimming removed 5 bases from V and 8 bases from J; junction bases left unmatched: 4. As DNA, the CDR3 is TGTGCCAGCAGTCGGACAGGGGGCGGAGAAAAACTGTTTTTT. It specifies CASSRTGGGEKLFF.

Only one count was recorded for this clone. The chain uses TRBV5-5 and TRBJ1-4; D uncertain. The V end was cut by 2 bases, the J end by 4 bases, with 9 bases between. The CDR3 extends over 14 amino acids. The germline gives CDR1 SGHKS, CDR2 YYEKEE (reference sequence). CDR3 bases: TGTGCCAGCAGCTTTGGGCAGAATAATGAAAAACTGTTTTTT. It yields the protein CASSFGQNNEKLFF.

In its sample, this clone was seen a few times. The CDR3: CASSLGTGDTQYF. The CDR3, as DNA: TGTGCCAGCAGTTTAGGGACAGGAGATACGCAGTATTTT. The rearrangement uses TRBV27 and TRBJ2-3, with TRBD1 matching over 8 bases. The length of the CDR3 is 13 residues. The germline gives CDR1 MNHEY, CDR2 SMNVEV (reference sequence). V lost 2 bases to trimming and J lost 5 bases; unmatched junction nucleotides: 0.

The DNA for the CDR3 is TGTGCCAGCAGCCCCAGTGGTAGCGGGGGGAGGGATACGCAGTATTTT. This encodes CASSPSGSGGRDTQYF. This sequence joins TRBV7-2 and TRBJ2-3; 10 nucleotides match TRBD2. Germline trimming cut 5 bases from V and 6 bases from J; bases unmatched to any gene: 11. CDR1 and CDR2 from the germline V gene are SGHTA and FQGNSA. The CDR3 loop spans 16 amino acids.

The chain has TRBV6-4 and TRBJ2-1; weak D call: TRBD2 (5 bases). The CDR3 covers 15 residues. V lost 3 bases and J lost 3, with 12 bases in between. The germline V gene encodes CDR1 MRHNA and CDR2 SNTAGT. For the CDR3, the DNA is TGTGCCAGCAGTGAGACCCGAGAGGGCTACAATGAGCAGTTCTTC. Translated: CASSETREGYNEQFF.

CDR3 amino acids: CASSLEEAATQYF. CDR3 coding DNA: TGTGCCAGCAGCTTAGAGGAAGCGGCGACCCAGTACTTC. This chain joins TRBV11-3 and TRBJ2-5, with D possibly being TRBD2 (5 bases). Germline V lookup: CDR1 SGHNT, CDR2 YENEEA. Trimming stripped 0 bases from V and 7 bases from J, with 9 bases between. There are 13 residues in the CDR3.

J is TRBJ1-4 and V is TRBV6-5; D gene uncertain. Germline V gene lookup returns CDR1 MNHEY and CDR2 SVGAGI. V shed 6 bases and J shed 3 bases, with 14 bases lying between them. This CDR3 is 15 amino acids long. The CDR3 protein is CASRLVGDANEKLFF. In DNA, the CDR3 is TGTGCCAGCAGACTCGTCGGGGATGCTAATGAAAAACTGTTTTTT.

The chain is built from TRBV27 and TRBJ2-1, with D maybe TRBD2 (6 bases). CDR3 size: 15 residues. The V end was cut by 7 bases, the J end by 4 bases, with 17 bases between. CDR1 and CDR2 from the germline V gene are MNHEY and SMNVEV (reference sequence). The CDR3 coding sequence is TGTGCCAGCACCCTGGGGAGGCCCGGGTACAATGAGCAGTTCTTC. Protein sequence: CASTLGRPGYNEQFF.

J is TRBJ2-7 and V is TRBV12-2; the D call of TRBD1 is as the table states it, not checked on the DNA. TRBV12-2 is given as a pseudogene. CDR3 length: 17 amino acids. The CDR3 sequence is CASRLVDRGAQSAKQYF. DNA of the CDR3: TGTGCAAGTCGCTTAGTGGACAGGGGGGCTCAGTCGGCGAAACAGTACTTC.

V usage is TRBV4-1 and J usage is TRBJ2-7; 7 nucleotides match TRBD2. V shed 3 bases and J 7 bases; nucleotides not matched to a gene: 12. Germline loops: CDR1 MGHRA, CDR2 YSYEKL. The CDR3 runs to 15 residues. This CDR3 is CASSQSGTGGREQYF. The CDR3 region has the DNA TGCGCCAGCAGCCAGTCCGGGACGGGAGGTCGGGAGCAGTACTTC.